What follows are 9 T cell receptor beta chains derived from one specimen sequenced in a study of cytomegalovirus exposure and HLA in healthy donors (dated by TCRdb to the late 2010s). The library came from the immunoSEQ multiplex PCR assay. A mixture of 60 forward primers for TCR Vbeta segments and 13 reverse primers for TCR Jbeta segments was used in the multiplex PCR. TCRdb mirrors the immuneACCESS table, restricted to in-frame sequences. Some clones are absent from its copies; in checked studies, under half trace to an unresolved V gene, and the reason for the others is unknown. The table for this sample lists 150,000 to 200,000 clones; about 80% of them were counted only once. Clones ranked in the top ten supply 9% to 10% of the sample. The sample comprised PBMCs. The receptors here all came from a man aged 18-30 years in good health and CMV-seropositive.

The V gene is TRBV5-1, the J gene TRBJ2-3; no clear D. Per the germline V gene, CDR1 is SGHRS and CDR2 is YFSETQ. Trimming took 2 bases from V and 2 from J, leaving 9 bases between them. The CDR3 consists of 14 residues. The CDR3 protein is CASSFLQNTDTQYF. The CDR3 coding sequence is TGCGCCAGCAGCTTCTTACAAAACACAGATACGCAGTATTTT.

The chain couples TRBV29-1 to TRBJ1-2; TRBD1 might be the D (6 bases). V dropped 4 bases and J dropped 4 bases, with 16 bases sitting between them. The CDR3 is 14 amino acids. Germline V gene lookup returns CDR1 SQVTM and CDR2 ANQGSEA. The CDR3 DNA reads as TGCAGCGTTGCTGGACAGACAATCCGCTATGGCTACACCTTC. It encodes CSVAGQTIRYGYTF.

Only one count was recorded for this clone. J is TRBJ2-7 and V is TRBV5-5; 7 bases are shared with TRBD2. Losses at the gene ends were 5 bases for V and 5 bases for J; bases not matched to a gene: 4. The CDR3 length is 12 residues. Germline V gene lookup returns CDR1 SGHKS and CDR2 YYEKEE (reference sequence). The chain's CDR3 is CASRGGPHEQYF. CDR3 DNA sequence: TGTGCCAGCAGGGGAGGGCCTCACGAGCAGTACTTC.

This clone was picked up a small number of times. The CDR3 region is CASSLAGTVNTGELFF. The CDR3 coding sequence is TGTGCCAGCAGCTTGGCCGGGACAGTGAACACCGGGGAGCTGTTTTTT. V is TRBV5-4 and J is TRBJ2-2, with TRBD1 matching over 7 bases. CDR3 length: 16 residues. Unmatched junction bases numbered 3, after V lost 0 bases and J lost 1 base. Germline loops: CDR1 SGHNT, CDR2 YYREEE (reference sequence).

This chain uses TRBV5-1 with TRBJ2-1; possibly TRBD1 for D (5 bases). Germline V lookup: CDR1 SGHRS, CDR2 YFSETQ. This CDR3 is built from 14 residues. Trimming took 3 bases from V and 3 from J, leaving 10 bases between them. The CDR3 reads CASSSRGSYNEQFF. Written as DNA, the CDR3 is TGCGCCAGCAGCTCAAGGGGCAGCTACAATGAGCAGTTCTTC.

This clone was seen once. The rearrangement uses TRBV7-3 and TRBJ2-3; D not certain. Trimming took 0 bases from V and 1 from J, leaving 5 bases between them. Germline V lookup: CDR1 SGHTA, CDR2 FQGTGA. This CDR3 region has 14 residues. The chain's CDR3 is CASSLTGGTDTQYF. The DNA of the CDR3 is TGTGCCAGCAGCTTAACAGGAGGCACAGATACGCAGTATTTT. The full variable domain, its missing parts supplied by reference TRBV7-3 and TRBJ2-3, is GAGVSQTPSNKVTEKGKYVELRCDPISGHTALYWYRQSLGQGPEFLIYFQGTGAADDSGLPNDRFFAVRPEGSVSTLKIQRTERGDSAVYLCASSLTGGTDTQYFGPGTRLTVL.

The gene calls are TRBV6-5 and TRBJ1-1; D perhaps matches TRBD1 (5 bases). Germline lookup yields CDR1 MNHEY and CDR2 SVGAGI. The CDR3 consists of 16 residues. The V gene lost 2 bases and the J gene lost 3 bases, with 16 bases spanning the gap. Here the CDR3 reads CASSYRKGSGYTEAFF. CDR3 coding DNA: TGTGCCAGCAGTTACAGAAAAGGATCAGGGTACACTGAAGCTTTCTTT.

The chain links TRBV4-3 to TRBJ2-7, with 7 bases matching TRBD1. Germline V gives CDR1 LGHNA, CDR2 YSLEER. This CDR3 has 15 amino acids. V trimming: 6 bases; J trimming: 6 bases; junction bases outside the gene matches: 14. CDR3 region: CASSLDRPFEGEQYF. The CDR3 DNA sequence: TGCGCCAGCAGTTTGGACAGGCCGTTTGAGGGCGAGCAGTACTTC.

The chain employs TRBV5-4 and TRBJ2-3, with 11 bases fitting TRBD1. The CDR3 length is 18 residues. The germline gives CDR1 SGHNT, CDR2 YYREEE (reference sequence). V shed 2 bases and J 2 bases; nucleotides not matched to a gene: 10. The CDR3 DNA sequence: TGTGCCAGCAGCTTACCCGGGACAGGGGGAGTTGCCACAGATACGCAGTATTTT. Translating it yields CASSLPGTGGVATDTQYF.